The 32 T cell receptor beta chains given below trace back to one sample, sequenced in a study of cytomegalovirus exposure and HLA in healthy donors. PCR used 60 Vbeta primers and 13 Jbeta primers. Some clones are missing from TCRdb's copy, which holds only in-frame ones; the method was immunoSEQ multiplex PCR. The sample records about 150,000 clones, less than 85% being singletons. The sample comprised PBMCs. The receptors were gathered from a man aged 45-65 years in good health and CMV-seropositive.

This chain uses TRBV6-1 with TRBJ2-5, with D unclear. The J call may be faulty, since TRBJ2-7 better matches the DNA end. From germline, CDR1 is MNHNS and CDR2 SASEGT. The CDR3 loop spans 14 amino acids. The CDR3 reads CASSEDVRSYEQYF. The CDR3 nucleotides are TGTGCCAGCAGTGAAGACGTCCGATCCTACGAGCAGTACTTC.

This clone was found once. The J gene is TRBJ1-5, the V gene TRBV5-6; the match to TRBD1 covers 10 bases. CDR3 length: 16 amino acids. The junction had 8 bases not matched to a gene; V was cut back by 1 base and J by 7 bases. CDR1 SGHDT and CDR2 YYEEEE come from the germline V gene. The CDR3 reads CASSLSDRGGRQPQHF. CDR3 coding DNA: TGTGCCAGCAGCTTGTCGGACAGGGGGGGGAGGCAGCCCCAGCATTTT.

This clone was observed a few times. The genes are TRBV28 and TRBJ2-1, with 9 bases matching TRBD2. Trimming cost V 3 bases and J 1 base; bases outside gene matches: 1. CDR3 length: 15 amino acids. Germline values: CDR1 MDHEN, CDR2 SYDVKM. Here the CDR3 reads CASSFTSGSYNEQFF. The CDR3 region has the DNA TGTGCCAGCAGTTTTACTAGCGGGTCCTACAATGAGCAGTTCTTC.

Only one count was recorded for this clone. CDR3: CASSPQGGRHTGELFF. The DNA for the CDR3 is TGTGCCAGCTCACCACAAGGTGGGAGACACACCGGGGAGCTGTTTTTT. This rearrangement joins TRBV18 to TRBJ2-2, with a tentative D call TRBD2 (5 bases). Trimming shortened V by 1 base and J by 3 bases, and 12 bases separated the two germline ends. Germline loops: CDR1 KGHSH, CDR2 LQKENI. The CDR3 has 16 amino acids.

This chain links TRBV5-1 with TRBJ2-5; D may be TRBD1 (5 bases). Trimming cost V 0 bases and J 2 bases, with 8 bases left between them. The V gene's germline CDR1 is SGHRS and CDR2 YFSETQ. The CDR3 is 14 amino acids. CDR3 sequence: CASSLGQIQETQYF. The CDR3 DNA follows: TGCGCCAGCAGCTTGGGACAGATACAAGAGACCCAGTACTTC.

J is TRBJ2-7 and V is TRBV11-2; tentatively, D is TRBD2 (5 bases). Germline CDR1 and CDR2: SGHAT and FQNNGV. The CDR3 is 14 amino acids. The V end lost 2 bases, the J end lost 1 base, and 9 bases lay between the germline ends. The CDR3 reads CASSLQSGSYEQYF. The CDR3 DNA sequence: TGTGCCAGCAGCTTACAGTCGGGGTCCTACGAGCAGTACTTC.

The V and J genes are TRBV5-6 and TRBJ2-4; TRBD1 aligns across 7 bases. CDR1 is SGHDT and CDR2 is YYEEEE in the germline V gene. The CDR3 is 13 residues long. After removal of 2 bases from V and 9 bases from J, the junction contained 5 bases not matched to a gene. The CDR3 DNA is TGTGCCAGCAGCTTAAGGACAGGTGGCATTCAGTACTTC. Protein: CASSLRTGGIQYF.

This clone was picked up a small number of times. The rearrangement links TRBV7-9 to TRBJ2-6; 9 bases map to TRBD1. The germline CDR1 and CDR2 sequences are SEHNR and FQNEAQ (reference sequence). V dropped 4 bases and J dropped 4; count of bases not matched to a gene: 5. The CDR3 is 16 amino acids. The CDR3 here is CASSSEQGAGANVLTF. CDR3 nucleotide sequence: TGTGCCAGCAGCTCCGAACAGGGGGCCGGGGCCAACGTCCTGACTTTC.

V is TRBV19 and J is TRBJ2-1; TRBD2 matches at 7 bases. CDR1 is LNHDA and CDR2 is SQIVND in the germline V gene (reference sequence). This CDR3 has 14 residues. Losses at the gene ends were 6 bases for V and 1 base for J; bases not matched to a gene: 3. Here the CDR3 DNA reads TGTGCCAGTAGCCGGGAGGTGTCCTACAATGAGCAGTTCTTC. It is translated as CASSREVSYNEQFF.

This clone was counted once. CDR3: CASSFVGTDTQYF. The CDR3 coding sequence is TGTGCCAGCAGCTTTGTAGGCACAGATACGCAGTATTTT. This chain uses TRBV7-3 with TRBJ2-3; D remains ambiguous. V was trimmed by 3 bases and J by 1 base, leaving 5 bases between them. Germline CDR1 SGHTA, CDR2 FQGTGA. The CDR3 is 13 residues long.

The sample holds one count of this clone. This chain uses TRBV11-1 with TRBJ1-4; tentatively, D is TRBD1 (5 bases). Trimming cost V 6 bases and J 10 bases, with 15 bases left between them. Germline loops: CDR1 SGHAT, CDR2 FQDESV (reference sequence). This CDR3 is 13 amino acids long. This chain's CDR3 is CASSRLIGGKLFF. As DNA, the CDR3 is TGTGCCAGCAGTCGACTCATCGGGGGAAAACTGTTTTTT.

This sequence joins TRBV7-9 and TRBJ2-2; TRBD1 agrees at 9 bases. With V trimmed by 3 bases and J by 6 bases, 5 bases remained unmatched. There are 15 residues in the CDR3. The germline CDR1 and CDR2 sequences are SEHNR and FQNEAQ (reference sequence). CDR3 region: CASSLGQGISGELFF. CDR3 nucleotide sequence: TGTGCCAGCAGCTTGGGACAGGGTATTTCCGGGGAGCTGTTTTTT.

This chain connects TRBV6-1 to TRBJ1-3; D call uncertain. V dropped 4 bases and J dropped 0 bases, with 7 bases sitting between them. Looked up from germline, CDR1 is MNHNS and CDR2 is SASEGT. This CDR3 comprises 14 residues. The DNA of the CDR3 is TGTGCCAGCAGTGTAATCGGCTCTGGAAACACCATATATTTT. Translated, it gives CASSVIGSGNTIYF.

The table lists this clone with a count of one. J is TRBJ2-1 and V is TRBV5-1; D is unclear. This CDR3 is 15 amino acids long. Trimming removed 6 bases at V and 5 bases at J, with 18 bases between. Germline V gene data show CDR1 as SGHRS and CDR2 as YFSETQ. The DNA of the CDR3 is TGCGCCAGCAATCTTTTAGTTCGACTCAACAATGAGCAGTTCTTC. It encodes CASNLLVRLNNEQFF.

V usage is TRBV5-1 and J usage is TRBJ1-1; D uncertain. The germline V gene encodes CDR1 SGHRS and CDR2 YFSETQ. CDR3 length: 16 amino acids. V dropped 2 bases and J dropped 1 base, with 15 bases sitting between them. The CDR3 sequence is CASSFSSTSRNTEAFF. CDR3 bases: TGCGCCAGCAGCTTCTCCTCGACATCCAGGAACACTGAAGCTTTCTTT.

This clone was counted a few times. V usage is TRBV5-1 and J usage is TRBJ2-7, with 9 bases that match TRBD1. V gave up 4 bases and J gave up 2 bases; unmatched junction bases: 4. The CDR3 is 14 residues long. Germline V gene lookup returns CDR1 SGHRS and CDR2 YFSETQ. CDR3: CASSTGQGPYEQYF. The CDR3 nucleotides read TGCGCCAGCAGCACGGGACAGGGCCCCTACGAGCAGTACTTC.

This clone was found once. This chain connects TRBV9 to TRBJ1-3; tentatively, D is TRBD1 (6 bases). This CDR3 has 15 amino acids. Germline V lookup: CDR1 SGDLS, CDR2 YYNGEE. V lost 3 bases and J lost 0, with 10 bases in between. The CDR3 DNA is TGTGCCAGCAGCGCCCGGGACACCTCTGGAAACACCATATATTTT. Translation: CASSARDTSGNTIYF.

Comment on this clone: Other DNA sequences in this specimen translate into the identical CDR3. CDR3 sequence: CASSLAQATYNEQFF. CDR3 nucleotides: TGCGCCAGCAGCTTGGCACAGGCGACCTACAATGAGCAGTTCTTC. V is TRBV5-1 and J is TRBJ2-1, with TRBD1 as a possible D gene (5 bases). With 0 bases removed from V and 2 bases from J, the gap between germline ends came to 9 bases. The CDR3 contains 15 residues. Per the germline V gene, CDR1 is SGHRS and CDR2 is YFSETQ.

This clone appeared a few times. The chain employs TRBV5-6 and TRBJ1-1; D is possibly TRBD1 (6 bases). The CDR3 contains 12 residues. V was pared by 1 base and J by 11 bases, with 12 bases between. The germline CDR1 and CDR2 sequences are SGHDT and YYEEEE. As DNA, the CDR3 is TGTGCCAGCAGCTTGATCCAGGGGCTGGCTTTCTTT. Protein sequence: CASSLIQGLAFF. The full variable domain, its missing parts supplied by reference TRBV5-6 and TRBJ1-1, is DAGVTQSPTHLIKTRGQQVTLRCSPKSGHDTVSWYQQALGQGPQFIFQYYEEEERQRGNFPDRFSGHQFPNYSSELNVNALLLGDSALYLCASSLIQGLAFFGQGTRLTVV.

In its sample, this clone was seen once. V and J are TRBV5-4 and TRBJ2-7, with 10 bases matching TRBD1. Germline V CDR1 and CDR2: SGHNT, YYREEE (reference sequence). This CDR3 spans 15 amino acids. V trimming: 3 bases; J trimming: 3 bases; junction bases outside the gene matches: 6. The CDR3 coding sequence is TGTGCCAGCAGCTCGACAGGGGGCCTCTTCTACGAGCAGTACTTC. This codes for CASSSTGGLFYEQYF. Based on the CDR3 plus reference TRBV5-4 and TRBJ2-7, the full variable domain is ETGVTQSPTHLIKTRGQQVTLRCSSQSGHNTVSWYQQALGQGPQFIFQYYREEENGRGNFPPRFSGLQFPNYSSELNVNALELDDSALYLCASSSTGGLFYEQYFGPGTRLTVT.

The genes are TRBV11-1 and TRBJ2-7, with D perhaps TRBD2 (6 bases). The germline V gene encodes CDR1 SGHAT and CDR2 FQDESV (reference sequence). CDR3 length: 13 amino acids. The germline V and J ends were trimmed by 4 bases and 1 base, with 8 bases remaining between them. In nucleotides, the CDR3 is TGTGCCAGCAGCTCGGGGGTATCCTACGAGCAGTACTTC. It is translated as CASSSGVSYEQYF.

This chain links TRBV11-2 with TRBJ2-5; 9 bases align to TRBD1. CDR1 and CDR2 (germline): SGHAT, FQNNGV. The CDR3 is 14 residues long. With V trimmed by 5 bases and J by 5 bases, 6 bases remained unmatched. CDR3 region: CASSRDRVEETQYF. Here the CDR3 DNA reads TGTGCCAGCAGCCGGGACAGGGTGGAGGAGACCCAGTACTTC. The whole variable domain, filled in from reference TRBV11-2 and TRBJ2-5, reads EAGVAQSPRYKIIEKRQSVAFWCNPISGHATLYWYQQILGQGPKLLIQFQNNGVVDDSQLPKDRFSAERLKGVDSTLKIQPAKLEDSAVYLCASSRDRVEETQYFGPGTRLLVL.

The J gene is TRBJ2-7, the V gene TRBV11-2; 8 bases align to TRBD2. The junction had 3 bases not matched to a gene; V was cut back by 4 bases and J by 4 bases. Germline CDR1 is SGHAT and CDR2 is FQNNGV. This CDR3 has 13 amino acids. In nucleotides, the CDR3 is TGTGCCAGCAGCTCTGGACTAGCTTACGAGCAGTACTTC. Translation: CASSSGLAYEQYF.

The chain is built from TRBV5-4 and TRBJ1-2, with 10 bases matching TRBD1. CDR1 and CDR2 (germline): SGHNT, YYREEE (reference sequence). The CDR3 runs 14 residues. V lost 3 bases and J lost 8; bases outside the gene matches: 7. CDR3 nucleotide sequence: TGTGCCAGCAGCTCCGGGTGGACAGGGGGGGGCTACACCTTC. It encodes CASSSGWTGGGYTF.

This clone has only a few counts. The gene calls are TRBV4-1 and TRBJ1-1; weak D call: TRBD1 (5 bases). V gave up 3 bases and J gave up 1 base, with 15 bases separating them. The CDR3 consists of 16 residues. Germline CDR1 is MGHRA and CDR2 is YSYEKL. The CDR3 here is CASSHTPTDANTEAFF. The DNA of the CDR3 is TGCGCCAGCAGCCACACCCCGACAGACGCGAACACTGAAGCTTTCTTT.

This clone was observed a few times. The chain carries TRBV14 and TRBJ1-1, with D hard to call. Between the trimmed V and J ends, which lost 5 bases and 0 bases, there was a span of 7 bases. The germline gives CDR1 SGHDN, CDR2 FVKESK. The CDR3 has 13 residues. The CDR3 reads CASSTTMNTEAFF. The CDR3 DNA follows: TGTGCCAGCAGCACCACTATGAACACTGAAGCTTTCTTT.

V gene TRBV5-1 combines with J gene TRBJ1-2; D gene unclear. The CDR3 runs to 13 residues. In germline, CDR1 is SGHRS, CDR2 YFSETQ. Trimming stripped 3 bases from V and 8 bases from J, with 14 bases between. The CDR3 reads CASSSSEEGGYTF. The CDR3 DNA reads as TGCGCCAGCAGCTCCTCGGAGGAGGGCGGCTACACCTTC.

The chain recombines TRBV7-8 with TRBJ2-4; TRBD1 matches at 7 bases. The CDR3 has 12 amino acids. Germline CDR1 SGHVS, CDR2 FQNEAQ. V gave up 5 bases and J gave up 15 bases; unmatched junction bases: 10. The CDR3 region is CASSPTGVNLYF. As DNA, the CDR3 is TGTGCCAGCAGCCCAACAGGGGTGAATCTGTACTTC.

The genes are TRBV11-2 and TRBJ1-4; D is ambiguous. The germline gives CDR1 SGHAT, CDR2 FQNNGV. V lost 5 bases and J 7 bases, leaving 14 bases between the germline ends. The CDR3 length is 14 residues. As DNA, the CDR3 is TGTGCCAGCAGCCTATCATACCGGGGTGAAAAACTGTTTTTT. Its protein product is CASSLSYRGEKLFF.

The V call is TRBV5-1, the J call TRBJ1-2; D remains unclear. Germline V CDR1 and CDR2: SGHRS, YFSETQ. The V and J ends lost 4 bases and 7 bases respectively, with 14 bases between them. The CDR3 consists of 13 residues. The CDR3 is CASSQTGAPGYTF. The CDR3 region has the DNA TGCGCCAGCAGCCAGACGGGAGCTCCTGGCTACACCTTC.

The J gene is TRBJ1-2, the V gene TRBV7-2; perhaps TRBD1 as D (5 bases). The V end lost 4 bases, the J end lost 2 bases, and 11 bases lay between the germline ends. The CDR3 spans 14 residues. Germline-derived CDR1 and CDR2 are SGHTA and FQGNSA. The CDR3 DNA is TGTGCCAGCAGCTACGCTCCAGGGAACTATGGCTACACCTTC. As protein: CASSYAPGNYGYTF.

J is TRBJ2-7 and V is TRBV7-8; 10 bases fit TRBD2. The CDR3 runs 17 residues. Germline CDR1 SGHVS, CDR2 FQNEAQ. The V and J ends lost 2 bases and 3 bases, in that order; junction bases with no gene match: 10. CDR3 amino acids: CASSLNEREGRGYEQYF. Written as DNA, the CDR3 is TGTGCCAGCAGCTTAAACGAGCGGGAGGGGCGAGGCTACGAGCAGTACTTC. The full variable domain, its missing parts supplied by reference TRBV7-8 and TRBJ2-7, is GAGVSQSPRYKVAKRGQDVALRCDPISGHVSLFWYQQALGQGPEFLTYFQNEAQLDKSGLPSDRFFAERPEGSVSTLKIQRTQQEDSAVYLCASSLNEREGRGYEQYFGPGTRLTVT.